These 16 T cell receptor beta chains were sequenced from one sample in a study of OX40 agonist ivuxolimab in advanced cancers. Here immunoSEQ multiplex PCR was the method, and the copy in TCRdb shows in-frame clones only, minus some. This repertoire shows about 82,000 clones, just over 85% found once; its top ten account for 6.5%. Specimen: CD4+ or CD8+ T cells sorted from blood, collected in a trial of the OX40 agonist ivuxolimab. All receptors derive from an adult with an advanced solid tumor such as melanoma, head and neck, liver or kidney cancer.

The chain recombines TRBV5-1 with TRBJ2-7, with 10 bases identical to TRBD1. This CDR3 spans 14 amino acids. Germline CDR1 is SGHRS and CDR2 is YFSETQ. The J segment lost 5 bases and the V segment lost 4 bases, leaving 6 bases of the junction unmatched. The DNA of the CDR3 is TGCGCCAGCAGCCTGGGGGACAGGGGTAACGAGCAGTACTTC. Amino acids: CASSLGDRGNEQYF.

This clone was found a few times. V gene TRBV7-3 combines with J gene TRBJ2-6, with 10 nucleotides matching TRBD1. CDR3 length equals 18 residues. Losses at the gene ends were 5 bases for V and 4 bases for J; bases not matched to a gene: 11. Germline loops: CDR1 SGHTA, CDR2 FQGTGA. The CDR3 sequence is CASSAGTGDLSGANVLTF. The CDR3 DNA follows: TGTGCCAGCAGCGCCGGGACAGGGGATCTTTCGGGGGCCAACGTCCTGACTTTC.

The CDR3 DNA reads as TGTGCCAGTATCAATTTCCGGGCCCTAGGAAAAGCTTTCTTT. As protein: CASINFRALGKAFF. J is TRBJ1-1 and V is TRBV19; no definite D call. Germline V gives CDR1 LNHDA, CDR2 SQIVND (reference sequence). V was cut by 7 bases and J by 9 bases, with 21 bases left in between. This CDR3 has 14 residues.

J is TRBJ2-6 and V is TRBV2; 7 bases align to TRBD1. Germline CDR1 and CDR2: SNHLY and FYNNEI. CDR3 length: 15 residues. With V trimmed by 6 bases and J by 3 bases, 5 bases remained unmatched. CDR3 residues: CASRQGLDGANVLTF. The CDR3 region has the DNA TGTGCCAGCAGACAGGGGTTAGATGGGGCCAACGTCCTGACTTTC.

The rearrangement joins TRBV9 to TRBJ1-1; 9 bases map to TRBD1. CDR3 length: 14 residues. V lost 4 bases to trimming and J lost 7 bases; unmatched junction nucleotides: 8. Germline V lookup: CDR1 SGDLS, CDR2 YYNGEE. CDR3 bases: TGTGCCAGCAGCCCTTCTACAGGGGGCGGTGAAGCTTTCTTT. Its translation is CASSPSTGGGEAFF. The whole variable domain, remainder taken from reference TRBV9 and TRBJ1-1, is DSGVTQTPKHLITATGQRVTLRCSPRSGDLSVYWYQQSLDQGLQFLIQYYNGEERAKGNILERFSAQQFPDLHSELNLSSLELGDSALYFCASSPSTGGGEAFFGQGTRLTVV.

This chain connects TRBV18 to TRBJ1-2; 9 nucleotides line up with TRBD1. V lost 2 bases to trimming and J lost 3 bases; unmatched junction nucleotides: 4. The germline gives CDR1 KGHSH, CDR2 LQKENI. The CDR3 extends over 15 amino acids. The CDR3 reads CASSPGTGSDYGYTF. The CDR3 nucleotides read TGTGCCAGCTCACCAGGGACAGGGAGCGACTATGGCTACACCTTC.

This clone occurred once. The V call is TRBV6-6, the J call TRBJ1-4; no reliable D call. The CDR3 is made up of 15 amino acids. Germline CDR1 MNHNY, CDR2 SVGAGI (reference sequence). V was trimmed by 0 bases and J by 4 bases, leaving 9 bases between them. CDR3 DNA sequence: TGTGCCAGCAGTTACTCGAGGCAGGTTAATGAAAAACTGTTTTTT. This sequence encodes CASSYSRQVNEKLFF.

The chain recombines TRBV5-1 with TRBJ2-1, with D perhaps being TRBD1 or TRBD2 (5 bases each). Germline CDR1 is SGHRS and CDR2 is YFSETQ. The V end lost 7 bases, the J end lost 4 bases, and 12 bases lay between the germline ends. The CDR3 is 13 amino acids. The CDR3 region is CASRAGAYNEQFF. CDR3 DNA: TGCGCCAGCCGCGCCGGGGCGTACAATGAGCAGTTCTTC.

The chain has TRBV7-2 and TRBJ1-2; perhaps TRBD1 as D (6 bases). V was clipped by 5 bases and J by 8 bases, with 18 bases between them. Germline loops: CDR1 SGHTA, CDR2 FQGNSA. This CDR3 region has 14 residues. The CDR3 DNA reads as TGTGCCAGCAGCCCAAACCAGGGGCCCGGGGGCTACACCTTC. Its translation: CASSPNQGPGGYTF.

The chain has TRBV16 and TRBJ2-7; 9 bases fit TRBD1. V trimming: 0 bases; J trimming: 6 bases; junction bases outside the gene matches: 3. The CDR3 length is 14 residues. CDR1 is KGHSY, CDR2 FQNENV, per germline. CDR3 nucleotides: TGTGCCAGCAGCCAATCGAACAGGGGGCTCGAGCAGTACTTC. Its translation is CASSQSNRGLEQYF.

The chain uses TRBV6-5 and TRBJ1-1; D remains unclear. Per the germline V gene, CDR1 is MNHEY and CDR2 is SVGAGI. The CDR3 is 14 amino acids. V was trimmed by 4 bases and J by 4 bases, leaving 13 bases between them. Here the CDR3 DNA reads TGTGCCAGCAGTTCCCCGGGCCGGGGCACTGAAGCTTTCTTT. Translated, it gives CASSSPGRGTEAFF.

The chain couples TRBV7-9 to TRBJ2-3; D ambiguous. The CDR3 is made up of 16 amino acids. The germline CDR1 and CDR2 sequences are SEHNR and FQNEAQ (reference sequence). Trimming took off 1 base at V and 0 bases at J, with 11 bases between the two ends. The CDR3 bases are TGTGCCAGCAGCTTAGGCCGGCTTACTAGCACAGATACGCAGTATTTT. It yields the protein CASSLGRLTSTDTQYF.

This clone was seen more than once but under ten times. The chain combines TRBV30 with TRBJ2-5; D ambiguous. CDR3 length: 14 residues. Germline CDR1 and CDR2: GTSNPN and SVGIG (reference sequence). V was trimmed by 4 bases and J by 2 bases, leaving 14 bases between them. CDR3: CAWTRSTFQETQYF. The CDR3 nucleotides are TGTGCCTGGACGCGATCGACGTTTCAAGAGACCCAGTACTTC.

This clone was observed once. This chain connects TRBV7-9 to TRBJ2-2, with 8 bases identical to TRBD2. Germline lookup yields CDR1 SEHNR and CDR2 FQNEAQ (reference sequence). V lost 1 base and J lost 5; bases outside the gene matches: 9. The CDR3 totals 17 residues. The DNA of the CDR3 is TGTGCCAGCAGCTTAGATTGGCGGGAGGCCGGGACCGGGGAGCTGTTTTTT. Its translation: CASSLDWREAGTGELFF. Full variable domain (remainder filled in from reference TRBV7-9 and TRBJ2-2): DTGVSQNPRHKITKRGQNVTFRCDPISEHNRLYWYRQTLGQGPEFLTYFQNEAQLEKSRLLSDRFSAERPKGSFSTLEIQRTEQGDSAMYLCASSLDWREAGTGELFFGEGSRLTVL.

This chain links TRBV19 with TRBJ1-5; tentatively, D is TRBD1 (5 bases). Per germline, CDR1 LNHDA and CDR2 SQIVND (reference sequence). The ends were cut back, 6 bases at V and 4 bases at J, with 16 bases in the middle. This CDR3 has 15 amino acids. The CDR3 bases are TGTGCCAGTAGCGAACCGGGGGGGTCAAATCAGCCCCAGCATTTT. Its protein product is CASSEPGGSNQPQHF.

A single count supports this clone. The chain couples TRBV5-1 to TRBJ2-1, with 8 bases that match TRBD1. The CDR3 has 15 residues. V lost 4 bases to trimming and J lost 6 bases; unmatched junction nucleotides: 9. CDR1 SGHRS and CDR2 YFSETQ come from the germline V gene. The CDR3 loop reads CASSSQGTGSNEQFF. DNA for the CDR3: TGCGCCAGCAGCAGTCAGGGGACAGGCTCCAATGAGCAGTTCTTC.